The 32 T cell receptor beta chains presented below share a single source sample, sequenced in a study of blood T cell repertoires in COVID-19. Assay: immunoSEQ multiplex PCR; the TCRdb copy retains only in-frame clones and omits some. The sample lists about 62,000 clones, 85% to 90% seen once, with under 20% in the top ten. Sequenced: peripheral blood. The receptors stem from a woman aged 60-70 years with COVID-19, enrolled during active disease.

This clone came up once. The chain links TRBV28 to TRBJ1-3; D not certain. Between the trimmed V and J ends, which lost 4 bases and 4 bases, there was a span of 8 bases. The CDR3 consists of 13 residues. Germline V gene data show CDR1 as MDHEN and CDR2 as SYDVKM. CDR3 coding DNA: TGTGCCAGCAGTTCGGTCCCAGGAAACACCATATATTTT. This codes for CASSSVPGNTIYF.

By share of the sample, this clone is large. V usage is TRBV4-3 and J usage is TRBJ2-3, with D possibly TRBD1 on 6 matching bases. Trimming stripped 0 bases from V and 0 bases from J, with 13 bases between. The CDR3 is made up of 17 amino acids. Germline lookup yields CDR1 LGHNA and CDR2 YSLEER. The CDR3 bases are TGCGCCAGCAGCCAAGAAGGTATGGGGGCAAGCACAGATACGCAGTATTTT. Translating it yields CASSQEGMGASTDTQYF.

This sequence joins TRBV30 and TRBJ1-1; D gene uncertain. This CDR3 has 14 amino acids. Germline lookup yields CDR1 GTSNPN and CDR2 SVGIG (reference sequence). The V end was cut by 0 bases, the J end by 2 bases, with 10 bases between. As DNA, the CDR3 is TGTGCCTGGAGTGTACCTAACCTAAACACTGAAGCTTTCTTT. This translates into CAWSVPNLNTEAFF.

The chain couples TRBV19 to TRBJ1-6, with 9 positions matching TRBD1. CDR1 is LNHDA, CDR2 SQIVND, per germline (reference sequence). The CDR3 covers 16 residues. Losses at the gene ends were 7 bases for V and 10 bases for J; bases not matched to a gene: 14. The CDR3 sequence: CASTRARDRVGSPLHF. In nucleotides, the CDR3 is TGTGCCAGTACTCGAGCCCGGGACAGGGTTGGCTCACCCCTCCACTTT.

The gene calls are TRBV5-1 and TRBJ2-1; 7 bases agree with TRBD2. Germline-derived CDR1 and CDR2 are SGHRS and YFSETQ. V lost 0 bases, J lost 8 bases, and 11 bases stayed unmatched. The CDR3 sequence is 16 residues long. The CDR3 spells CASSLAPSGLLDEQFF. CDR3 in DNA: TGCGCCAGCAGCTTGGCGCCTAGCGGCCTCCTGGATGAGCAGTTCTTC.

The genes are TRBV25-1 and TRBJ2-1; maybe TRBD1 (6 bases). Per the germline V gene, CDR1 is MGHDK and CDR2 is SYGVNS. V was pared by 1 base and J by 8 bases, with 12 bases between. The CDR3 contains 14 residues. The chain's CDR3 is CASSEWGQADEQFF. CDR3 DNA: TGTGCCAGCAGTGAATGGGGACAAGCCGATGAGCAGTTCTTC. Using reference TRBV25-1 and TRBJ2-1 for the parts outside the CDR3, the full variable domain is EADIYQTPRYLVIGTGKKITLECSQTMGHDKMYWYQQDPGMELHLIHYSYGVNSTEKGDLSSESTVSRIRTEHFPLTLESARPSHTSQYLCASSEWGQADEQFFGPGTRLTVL.

V and J are TRBV20-1 and TRBJ1-5; D is ambiguous. The CDR3 is 13 residues long. Looked up from germline, CDR1 is DFQATT and CDR2 is SNEGSKA (reference sequence). The V and J ends lost 3 bases and 5 bases respectively, with 11 bases between them. This CDR3 is CSASDQLYQPQHF. The CDR3 DNA sequence: TGCAGTGCTAGTGATCAGTTGTATCAGCCCCAGCATTTT.

This clone has a handful of counts. This CDR3 is also generated by other DNA sequences in the sample. The V gene is TRBV30, the J gene TRBJ1-5, with 7 bases aligning to TRBD1. V lost 1 base to trimming and J lost 5 bases; unmatched junction nucleotides: 2. CDR3 length equals 13 residues. CDR1 and CDR2 (germline): GTSNPN, SVGIG (reference sequence). Here the CDR3 DNA reads TGTGCCTGGAGTGGGACAGGATATCAGCCCCAGCATTTT. Protein sequence: CAWSGTGYQPQHF. The variable domain in full, completed from reference TRBV30 and TRBJ1-5, reads SQTIHQWPATLVQPVGSPLSLECTVEGTSNPNLYWYRQAAGRGLQLLFYSVGIGQISSEVPQNLSASRPQDRQFILSSKKLLLSDSGFYLCAWSGTGYQPQHFGDGTRLSIL.

The V call is TRBV29-1, the J call TRBJ1-2, with TRBD1 identical over 12 bases. CDR3 size: 14 residues. Germline V CDR1 and CDR2: SQVTM, ANQGSEA. Trimming removed 7 bases from V and 4 bases from J; junction bases left unmatched: 7. The CDR3 reads CSARDRGHAYGYTF. CDR3 nucleotide sequence: TGCAGCGCCCGGGACAGGGGGCACGCCTATGGCTACACCTTC.

V is TRBV19 and J is TRBJ2-3, with 8 bases lining up with TRBD1. V shed 3 bases and J 5 bases; nucleotides not matched to a gene: 4. CDR1 is LNHDA, CDR2 SQIVND, per germline (reference sequence). CDR3 size: 14 residues. As DNA, the CDR3 is TGTGCCAGTAGTATGAGACAGGGGAGAGATACGCAGTATTTT. Its translation: CASSMRQGRDTQYF. Variable domain in full (rest from reference TRBV19 and TRBJ2-3): DGGITQSPKYLFRKEGQNVTLSCEQNLNHDAMYWYRQDPGQGLRLIYYSQIVNDFQKGDIAEGYSVSREKKESFPLTVTSAQKNPTAFYLCASSMRQGRDTQYFGPGTRLTVL.

The V call is TRBV28, the J call TRBJ1-2; D remains unclear. The germline V and J ends were trimmed by 6 bases and 8 bases, with 19 bases remaining between them. Germline assignment: CDR1 MDHEN and CDR2 SYDVKM. The CDR3 extends over 14 amino acids. CDR3 DNA sequence: TGTGCCAGCAGGGTTTCAATTCCGAAAGCCGGCTACACCTTC. Translating it yields CASRVSIPKAGYTF.

The V and J genes are TRBV6-5 and TRBJ1-1, with D perhaps matching TRBD1 (5 bases). The CDR3 length is 13 residues. Germline loops: CDR1 MNHEY, CDR2 SVGAGI. V was trimmed by 6 bases and J by 0 bases, leaving 8 bases between them. CDR3 in DNA: TGTGCCAGCAGACGGGGGATGAACACTGAAGCTTTCTTT. Translating gives CASRRGMNTEAFF.

This chain links TRBV11-2 with TRBJ2-2, with D possibly TRBD1 on 6 matching bases. V was clipped by 3 bases and J by 4 bases, with 12 bases between them. CDR1 and CDR2 from the germline V gene are SGHAT and FQNNGV. This CDR3 region has 15 residues. CDR3 coding DNA: TGTGCCAGCAGCTTTAGGGGGACGGGCACCGGGGAGCTGTTTTTT. This sequence encodes CASSFRGTGTGELFF.

The CDR3 DNA reads as TGCAGTGCTGGTGGTCCGACAGGGATAATCTACGAGCAGTACTTC. As protein: CSAGGPTGIIYEQYF. The genes are TRBV20-1 and TRBJ2-7, with 7 bases identical to TRBD1. This CDR3 region has 15 residues. CDR1 is DFQATT and CDR2 is SNEGSKA in the germline V gene (reference sequence). V lost 5 bases to trimming and J lost 3 bases; unmatched junction nucleotides: 13.

The J gene is TRBJ2-1, the V gene TRBV10-1, with a possible D match to TRBD1 (5 bases). The germline V gene has CDR1 WNHNN and CDR2 SYGVQD (reference sequence). Trimming shortened V by 1 base and J by 5 bases, and 6 bases separated the two germline ends. The CDR3 spans 13 residues. CDR3 sequence reads: CASSELGDNEQFF. Here the CDR3 DNA reads TGCGCCAGCAGTGAGTTAGGGGACAATGAGCAGTTCTTC.

CDR3 in amino acids: CASVNGMGKETQYF. CDR3 sequence (DNA): TGTGCCAGCGTTAACGGGATGGGCAAAGAGACCCAGTACTTC. V and J are TRBV2 and TRBJ2-5; D might be TRBD2 (5 bases). Trimming removed 8 bases at V and 3 bases at J, with 16 bases between. The CDR3 has 14 residues. The germline gives CDR1 SNHLY, CDR2 FYNNEI.

This sequence joins TRBV4-3 and TRBJ1-1; TRBD1 aligns across 9 bases. V was pared by 6 bases and J by 4 bases, with 3 bases of the junction left unmatched. This CDR3 is built from 13 residues. Germline CDR1 LGHNA, CDR2 YSLEER. In DNA, the CDR3 is TGCGCCAGCAGACGGGACAGGGTCACTGAAGCTTTCTTT. This translates into CASRRDRVTEAFF.

V gene TRBV6-2 or TRBV6-3 combines with J gene TRBJ1-2, with D unclear. Trimming shortened V by 6 bases and J by 4 bases, and 15 bases separated the two germline ends. This CDR3 comprises 14 residues. CDR1 is MNHEY, CDR2 SVGEGT, per germline. In nucleotides, the CDR3 is TGTGCCAGCAGCCGTCCCCATCTAAGCTATGGCTACACCTTC. It encodes CASSRPHLSYGYTF.

The CDR3 DNA follows: TGTGCCACCAGTGAAGACGACAGGAACCACTACGAGCAGTACTTC. Translated, it gives CATSEDDRNHYEQYF. J is TRBJ2-7 and V is TRBV24-1, with a weak D call TRBD1 (6 bases). V dropped 4 bases and J dropped 3 bases, with 15 bases sitting between them. Germline V gives CDR1 KGHDR, CDR2 SFDVKD. The CDR3 length is 15 residues.

The chain couples TRBV4-2 to TRBJ2-3; 7 bases fit TRBD2. This CDR3 contains 16 residues. With V trimmed by 0 bases and J by 3 bases, 6 bases remained unmatched. Germline assignment: CDR1 LGHNA and CDR2 YNFKEQ. CDR3 nucleotides: TGTGCCAGCAGCCAAGATGCGGGAGAAGGGACAGATACGCAGTATTTT. This codes for CASSQDAGEGTDTQYF.

A single count supports this clone. The chain combines TRBV6-5 with TRBJ2-7; 9 nucleotides align to TRBD1. J lost 0 bases, V lost 8 bases, and 8 bases had no gene match. Per the germline V gene, CDR1 is MNHEY and CDR2 is SVGAGI. There are 15 residues in the CDR3. The CDR3 loop is CASGRGDRVSYEQYF. The CDR3 DNA sequence: TGTGCCAGCGGGCGAGGGGACAGGGTCTCCTACGAGCAGTACTTC.

This chain connects TRBV28 to TRBJ1-3; no reliable D call. V dropped 3 bases and J dropped 0 bases, with 9 bases sitting between them. Germline V gene sequence: CDR1 MDHEN, CDR2 SYDVKM. The CDR3 sequence is 15 residues long. The CDR3 loop reads CASSFPRYSGNTIYF. CDR3 bases: TGTGCCAGCAGTTTCCCCCGTTACTCTGGAAACACCATATATTTT.

Only one count was recorded for this clone. V is TRBV10-1 and J is TRBJ2-1; D unclear. CDR3 length: 15 amino acids. Germline assignment: CDR1 WNHNN and CDR2 SYGVQD (reference sequence). Trimming cost V 3 bases and J 7 bases, with 16 bases left between them. The CDR3: CASSDPTPSGNEQFF. In DNA, the CDR3 is TGCGCCAGCAGTGATCCGACCCCATCGGGTAATGAGCAGTTCTTC.

This clone occurred once. The chain has TRBV4-2 and TRBJ2-5; 13 nucleotides agree with TRBD2. Germline V gives CDR1 LGHNA, CDR2 YNFKEQ. Trimming removed 0 bases from V and 5 bases from J; junction bases left unmatched: 3. This CDR3 is built from 16 residues. The CDR3 loop is CASSQDTSGRVETQYF. CDR3 nucleotide sequence: TGTGCCAGCAGCCAAGACACTAGCGGGAGGGTTGAGACCCAGTACTTC.

The chain recombines TRBV5-5 with TRBJ1-5; 8 bases align to TRBD1. After removal of 4 bases from V and 7 bases from J, the junction contained 7 bases not matched to a gene. Per the germline V gene, CDR1 is SGHKS and CDR2 is YYEKEE (reference sequence). The CDR3 is 14 residues long. The CDR3 spells CASSLGTGRQPQHF. In nucleotides, the CDR3 is TGTGCCAGCAGCCTCGGGACAGGCCGGCAGCCCCAGCATTTT.

This sequence joins TRBV10-1 and TRBJ2-2; possibly TRBD1 for D (5 bases). CDR1 is WNHNN, CDR2 SYGVQD, per germline (reference sequence). This CDR3 region has 14 residues. Trimming pared 2 bases from V and 7 bases from J, leaving 11 bases between. CDR3 nucleotides: TGCGCCAGCAGTGAGGCCAGGGTTATCGGGGAGCTGTTTTTT. It encodes CASSEARVIGELFF.

The rearrangement uses TRBV7-6 and TRBJ2-7, with a possible D match to TRBD2 (5 bases). Germline assignment: CDR1 SGHVS and CDR2 FNYEAQ. This CDR3 contains 14 residues. V lost 5 bases to trimming and J lost 7 bases, with 18 bases between them. The CDR3 sequence: CASSQAGGYSEQYF. CDR3 coding DNA: TGTGCCAGCAGCCAAGCTGGCGGGTACAGTGAGCAGTACTTC.

The chain employs TRBV27 and TRBJ1-1; 8 nucleotides align to TRBD1. The CDR3 is 14 residues long. The germline V gene has CDR1 MNHEY and CDR2 SMNVEV (reference sequence). V was pared by 2 bases and J by 5 bases, with 4 bases of the junction left unmatched. Written as DNA, the CDR3 is TGTGCCAGCAGTTTAAGACAGGGGAGGACTGAAGCTTTCTTT. Amino acid sequence: CASSLRQGRTEAFF.

This chain connects TRBV4-3 to TRBJ2-7; a weak D match, TRBD2 (6 bases). CDR1 LGHNA and CDR2 YSLEER come from the germline V gene. Trimming stripped 4 bases from V and 0 bases from J, with 16 bases between. This CDR3 is built from 16 residues. The CDR3: CASSRDSYSTSYEQYF. In DNA form, the CDR3 reads TGCGCCAGCAGCCGGGACTCCTATTCAACCTCCTACGAGCAGTACTTC.

The chain joins TRBV30 to TRBJ2-1, with 9 nucleotides matching TRBD2. Germline loops: CDR1 GTSNPN, CDR2 SVGIG (reference sequence). V lost 4 bases, J lost 10 bases, and 11 bases stayed unmatched. The CDR3 is 14 amino acids. The CDR3 loop reads CAWMGLAGVGEQFF. Written as DNA, the CDR3 is TGTGCCTGGATGGGGTTAGCGGGGGTGGGCGAGCAGTTCTTC.

This rearrangement joins TRBV3-1 (or the pseudogene TRBV3-2) to TRBJ2-2, with TRBD2 matching over 10 bases. The CDR3 length is 15 residues. The J segment lost 10 bases and the V segment lost 1 base, leaving 6 bases of the junction unmatched. From germline, CDR1 is LGHDT and CDR2 YNNKEL (reference sequence). CDR3 sequence: CASSQGGTSVVELFF. The CDR3 nucleotides are TGTGCCAGCAGCCAAGGAGGGACTAGCGTGGTGGAGCTGTTTTTT.

The gene calls are TRBV6-5 and TRBJ1-5; D not resolved. Deletions cut 3 bases from V and 4 bases from J, with 7 bases between. Germline V gene sequence: CDR1 MNHEY, CDR2 SVGAGI. This CDR3 comprises 13 residues. DNA for the CDR3: TGTGCCAGCAGTTATACGGGAAATCAGCCCCAGCATTTT. Its translation is CASSYTGNQPQHF.